This TCR beta chain emerged from a study of blood T cell repertoires in COVID-19. Turning to the study itself: T cells, B-cell-depleted T cells, or PBMCs supplied cDNA or gDNA.

This CDR3 has 13 residues. V lost 7 bases and J lost 5, with 14 bases in between. The V gene's germline CDR1 is MNHNY and CDR2 SVGAGI (reference sequence). Libraries were prepared by immunoSEQ multiplex PCR; TCRdb keeps only in-frame clonotypes and omits some of them. The sample consists of 200,000 to 250,000 clones, 84% of them appearing once. This chain links TRBV6-6 with TRBJ1-1; possible D gene TRBD1, 5 bases. This receptor was identified in an elderly woman with COVID-19, enrolled during active disease. Sequenced material: peripheral blood. CDR3 coding DNA: TGTGCCAGCAACTCTTGGGGGGAAACTGAAGCTTTCTTT. It codes for CASNSWGETEAFF.